The 16 T cell receptor beta chains below all came from one sample that was sequenced in a study of prognosis after radiotherapy for stage I lung cancer. Genomic DNA was the source, and TCR beta CDR3 was amplified from it by two-round multiplex PCR. The use of primers specific to each TRBV and TRBJ gene characterized first-round PCR. TCRdb used MiXCR to reprocess the multiplex PCR reads, holding one entry per CDR3 protein. The data contain around 30,000 distinct CDR3 sequences, around 29% of them singletons. The starting material was PBMCs, obtained before or after stereotactic body radiation therapy (not recorded which). The source of these receptors is a donor of 50 years or more with non-small cell lung cancer.

This clonotype is categorized as medium-sized. The chain recombines TRBV28 with TRBJ2-7; a weak D match, TRBD1 (5 bases). Trimming removed 1 base at V and 2 bases at J, with 18 bases between. The CDR3 has 17 amino acids. Per the germline V gene, CDR1 is MDHEN and CDR2 is SYDVKM. The CDR3 loop is CASSLSLAGPETYEQYF. Here the CDR3 DNA reads TGTGCCAGCAGTTTATCTTTGGCAGGGCCAGAAACCTACGAGCAGTACTTC.

This clonotype was recorded at least ten times. The J gene is TRBJ1-1, the V gene TRBV15; maybe TRBD1 (5 bases). This CDR3 has 14 amino acids. From germline, CDR1 is LNHNV and CDR2 YYDKDF (reference sequence). V dropped 0 bases and J dropped 10 bases, with 15 bases sitting between them. The CDR3 loop is CATSRDRMGDLAFF. DNA for the CDR3: TGTGCCACCAGCAGAGATCGTATGGGGGACTTAGCTTTCTTT.

This clonotype has at least ten counts. The chain uses TRBV3-1 and TRBJ2-6; possible D gene TRBD1, 6 bases. The germline V gene encodes CDR1 LGHDT and CDR2 YNNKEL (reference sequence). This CDR3 has 15 residues. V lost 5 bases and J lost 4, with 12 bases in between. The CDR3 nucleotides are TGTGCCAGCAGCTATAGGGGGTCAGGGGCCAACGTCCTGACTTTC. This encodes CASSYRGSGANVLTF.

Details on this clonotype: A much larger clone lies a single base off, so this may be a read error. V is TRBV29-1 and J is TRBJ1-5; D gene ambiguous. Per germline, CDR1 SQVTM and CDR2 ANQGSEA. V lost 3 bases to trimming and J lost 6 bases, with 12 bases between them. The CDR3 totals 13 residues. CDR3 sequence reads: CSVDVERSQPQHF. DNA for the CDR3: TGCAGCGTTGATGTGGAGCGAAGTCAGCCCCAGCATTTT. Together with reference TRBV29-1 and TRBJ1-5, the CDR3 gives the full variable domain: SAVISQKPSRDICQRGTSLTIQCQVDSQVTMMFWYRQQPGQSLTLIATANQGSEATYESGFVIDKFPISRPNLTFSTLTVSNMSPEDSSIYLCSVDVERSQPQHFGDGTRLSIL.

This clonotype was detected ten times or more. The CDR3 DNA sequence: TGTGCCAGTAGTGTGGGTCGGGGGCAAGAGACCCAGTACTTC. It translates to CASSVGRGQETQYF. The chain has TRBV19 and TRBJ2-5, with a possible D match to TRBD2 (6 bases). Germline loops: CDR1 LNHDA, CDR2 SQIVND (reference sequence). The V end was cut by 5 bases, the J end by 2 bases, with 12 bases between. This CDR3 is built from 14 residues. The complete variable domain, with remaining parts taken from reference TRBV19 and TRBJ2-5, reads DGGITQSPKYLFRKEGQNVTLSCEQNLNHDAMYWYRQDPGQGLRLIYYSQIVNDFQKGDIAEGYSVSREKKESFPLTVTSAQKNPTAFYLCASSVGRGQETQYFGPGTRLLVL.

This clonotype has at least ten counts. V usage is TRBV4-1 and J usage is TRBJ2-1, with TRBD2 identical over 8 bases. V lost 0 bases and J lost 10; bases outside the gene matches: 8. The CDR3 is 15 residues long. From germline, CDR1 is MGHRA and CDR2 YSYEKL. CDR3 loop: CASSQEGTSIGEQFF. CDR3 DNA: TGCGCCAGCAGCCAAGAAGGGACTAGTATCGGGGAGCAGTTCTTC.

The chain couples TRBV19 to TRBJ2-1, with TRBD2 matching 11 bases. V gave up 5 bases and J gave up 5 bases; unmatched junction bases: 5. The length of the CDR3 is 15 residues. Germline V lookup: CDR1 LNHDA, CDR2 SQIVND (reference sequence). CDR3 region: CASSQTSGTHNEQFF. The CDR3 nucleotides read TGTGCCAGTAGTCAGACTAGCGGGACCCACAATGAGCAGTTCTTC.

Ten or more counts support this clonotype. V usage is TRBV29-1 and J usage is TRBJ1-4, with a possible D match to TRBD1 (5 bases). This CDR3 has 11 residues. Between the trimmed V and J ends, which lost 4 bases and 7 bases, there was a span of 7 bases. Germline assignment: CDR1 SQVTM and CDR2 ANQGSEA. CDR3 protein: CSVAGTEKLFF. CDR3 DNA sequence: TGCAGCGTTGCCGGGACTGAAAAACTGTTTTTT.

This clonotype came up many times. This sequence joins TRBV6-1 and TRBJ2-5, with a weak D call TRBD1 (5 bases). Trimming removed 6 bases at V and 3 bases at J, with 11 bases between. The CDR3 has 13 amino acids. Germline V gene data show CDR1 as MNHNS and CDR2 as SASEGT. In nucleotides, the CDR3 is TGTGCCAGCAGGGAAACGACAGAAGAGACCCAGTACTTC. Amino acid sequence: CASRETTEETQYF.

This clonotype appeared many times. The gene calls are TRBV7-2 and TRBJ1-2; TRBD1 matches at 8 bases. Germline-derived CDR1 and CDR2 are SGHTA and FQGNSA. The CDR3 has 15 residues. The V segment lost 5 bases and the J segment 4 bases; nucleotides outside the gene matches: 9. CDR3 loop: CASSQDRDALYGYTF. CDR3 sequence (DNA): TGTGCCAGCAGCCAGGACAGGGATGCACTCTATGGCTACACCTTC.

This clonotype was seen at least ten times. This sequence joins TRBV6-1 and TRBJ2-2; unclear D gene. V dropped 5 bases and J dropped 0 bases, with 4 bases sitting between them. Germline V gives CDR1 MNHNS, CDR2 SASEGT. This CDR3 contains 13 residues. CDR3 residues: CASSRANTGELFF. CDR3 DNA sequence: TGTGCCAGCAGTAGGGCGAACACCGGGGAGCTGTTTTTT.

This clonotype is deemed medium-sized. J is TRBJ1-3 and V is TRBV6-4; a weak D match, TRBD1 (5 bases). The V gene's germline CDR1 is MRHNA and CDR2 SNTAGT. The CDR3 has 15 residues. The ends were cut back, 7 bases at V and 4 bases at J, with 17 bases in the middle. The CDR3 is CASTAVVGGGNTIYF. The DNA for the CDR3 is TGTGCCAGCACCGCGGTTGTGGGGGGAGGAAACACCATATATTTT.

A note on this clonotype: One junction end does not reproduce the germline sequence, and a read error may be involved. The chain recombines TRBV2 with TRBJ2-7; possibly TRBD2 for D (6 bases). The CDR3 extends over 16 amino acids. Germline V gives CDR1 SNHLY, CDR2 FYNNEI. Written as DNA, the CDR3 is TGTGCCAGCAGCGACCATAGCGGACCGCTATCCTACGAGCGGTACTTC. Protein: CASSDHSGPLSYERYF.

This clonotype appeared many times. The chain employs TRBV3-1 and TRBJ1-1; maybe TRBD1 (5 bases). This CDR3 spans 13 amino acids. Germline V lookup: CDR1 LGHDT, CDR2 YNNKEL (reference sequence). Trimming stripped 0 bases from V and 11 bases from J, with 13 bases between. CDR3 nucleotide sequence: TGTGCCAGCAGCCAAGAGGCAGGGCGTAGCGCTTTCTTT. The encoded protein is CASSQEAGRSAFF. The full variable domain, in which reference TRBV3-1 and TRBJ1-1 provide the parts outside the CDR3, is DTAVSQTPKYLVTQMGNDKSIKCEQNLGHDTMYWYKQDSKKFLKIMFSYNNKELIINETVPNRFSPKSPDKAHLNLHINSLELGDSAVYFCASSQEAGRSAFFGQGTRLTVV.

Regarding this clonotype: Because the CDR3 is missing its conserved closing phenylalanine or tryptophan, this is likely a read error. The chain combines TRBV6-8 with TRBJ2-7; the D gene is possibly TRBD2 (5 bases). Germline V gene data show CDR1 as MNHGY and CDR2 as SAAAGT. CDR3 length equals 13 residues. CDR3: CASSTGNSYEQYL. In DNA form, the CDR3 reads TGCGCCAGCAGTACCGGGAACTCCTACGAGCAGTACTTA.

By its share, this clonotype is medium-sized. The V and J genes are TRBV6-1 and TRBJ1-2; TRBD1 matches at 8 bases. Germline lookup yields CDR1 MNHNS and CDR2 SASEGT. Trimming cost V 5 bases and J 9 bases; bases outside gene matches: 14. The CDR3 loop spans 15 amino acids. DNA of the CDR3: TGTGCCAGCAGTAAAAAGCCGGGACAGGATCTTCGCTACACCTTC. Amino acids: CASSKKPGQDLRYTF.